Given below is one T cell receptor (beta chain) in context. Germline CDR1 is SGHTA and CDR2 is FQGNSA. CDR3 length equals 16 residues. The V gene end was trimmed by 5 bases and the J gene end by 1 base; junction bases not matched to a gene: 6. The data stem from a study of blood T cell repertoires in COVID-19. Across the whole study: Some COVID-19 samples were acute and others convalescent; all came from the United States, Italy and Spain. T cells, B-cell-depleted T cells, or PBMCs supplied cDNA or gDNA.

Study processing details: Nucleated cell counts were estimated from reference gene primer amplification. Clones were read by immunoSEQ multiplex PCR, and TCRdb kept only the in-frame ones, dropping some. The V and J calls and the clone size are those of that table, but D and trimming were determined from the DNA. The sample has 150,000 to 200,000 clones, less than 90% seen once; the top ten hold around 2.3%. This receptor was obtained from a man between 70 and 80 years old with active or convalescent COVID-19. The chain employs TRBV7-2 and TRBJ2-2; TRBD1 matches 8 bases. Sequencing was performed on peripheral blood. DNA for the CDR3: TGTGCCAGCAGCCTACAGGGGGGAGGGAACACCGGGGAGCTGTTTTTT. It encodes CASSLQGGGNTGELFF.